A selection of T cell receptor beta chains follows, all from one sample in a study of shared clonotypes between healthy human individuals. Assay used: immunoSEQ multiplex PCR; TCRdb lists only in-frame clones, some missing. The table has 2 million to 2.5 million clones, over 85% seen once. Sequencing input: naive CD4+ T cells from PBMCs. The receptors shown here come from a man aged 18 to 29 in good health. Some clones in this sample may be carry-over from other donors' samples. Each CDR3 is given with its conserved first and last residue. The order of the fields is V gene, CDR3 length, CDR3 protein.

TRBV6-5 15 CASSYTGTGNYEQYF
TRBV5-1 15 CASSMDGTGGTEAFF
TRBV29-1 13 CSVGGAGNNEQFF
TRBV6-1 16 CASSGRFLASQETQYF
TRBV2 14 CASRYLAGGNIQYF
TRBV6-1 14 CATSAGYSNQPQHF
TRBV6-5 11 CASSERNEQFF
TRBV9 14 CASSRPARSQAQYF
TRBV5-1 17 CASNNYYSGRAAGELFF
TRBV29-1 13 CSVGRLLSYEQYF
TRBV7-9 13 CASSVGGVDEQYF
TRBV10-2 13 CASRSDGANVLTF
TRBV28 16 CASSLGGLAGAHEQYF
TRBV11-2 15 CASSLGDSLNYGYTF
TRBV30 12 CAWSKGLGGYTF
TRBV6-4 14 CASSDSGRPGEQYF
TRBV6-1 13 CASSAGGNQPQHF
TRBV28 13 CASFRAGTSEQYF
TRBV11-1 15 CASSPHWGEERTQYF
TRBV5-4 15 CASSPAGGMWEGYTF
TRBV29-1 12 CSVEGSAGELFF
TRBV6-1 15 CASRTGPNSGNTIYF
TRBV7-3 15 CASSFLAGFPYEQYF
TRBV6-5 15 CASSSPDLGQETQYF
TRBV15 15 CATSRDLGPRGRYTF
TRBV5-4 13 CASSSLPPDTQYF
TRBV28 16 CASSLPPGLASDEQFF
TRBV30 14 CAWNQNRPTDTQYF
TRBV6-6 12 CASSYSQGAAFF
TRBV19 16 CASPPPPEDSNYGYTF
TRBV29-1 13 CSVGGQGDQPQHF
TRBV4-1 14 CASQRELARNEQFF
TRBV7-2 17 CASSSGRTGRSGNTIYF
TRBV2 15 CASSLEGSTRNEQFF
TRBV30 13 CAWSVGRLTEAFF
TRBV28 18 CASSLEGQGPLGTGELFF
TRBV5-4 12 CASSWDNGGYTF
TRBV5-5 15 CASRPTGTAQNEQFF
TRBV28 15 CASSLSSGSPQPQHF
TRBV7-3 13 CASSFTINQPQHF
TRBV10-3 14 CAISGATRGDEQFF
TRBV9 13 CASSGGGNQPQHF
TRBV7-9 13 CASSPNVGRGYTF
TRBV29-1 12 CSLIRGGNEQFF
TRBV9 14 CASSVQPGNTEAFF
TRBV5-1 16 CASSLGWPSLGYEQYF
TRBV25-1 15 CASSETTGANYGYTF
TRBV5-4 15 CASSSTDRGPETQYF
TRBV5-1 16 CASSSSGLTSIFEAFF
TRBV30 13 CAWSTGMNTEAFF
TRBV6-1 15 CASSGRQGKNTEAFF
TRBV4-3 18 CASSQIQGMSSGDTEAFF
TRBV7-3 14 CASSESGVTDTQYF
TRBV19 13 CASSRQGAGKLFF
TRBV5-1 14 CASSLRDRAYEQYF
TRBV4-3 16 CASSQDFDSMGHEQYF